This TCR beta chain derives from a study of blood T cells in healthy people across ages. The use of a sample-barcoded 5' primer and a J-beta primer mix characterized a second PCR of roughly 6 to 11 cycles. TCRdb redid the calling of the 5' RACE reads with MiXCR, one entry per CDR3 protein. The sample shows 1.4 million to 1.5 million distinct CDR3 sequences, roughly 45% of them seen only once. CDR3 length equals 14 residues. Trimming stripped 5 bases from V and 5 bases from J, with 10 bases between. Total RNA extraction produced at least 5 micrograms (per sample) for the study. The receptor was derived from a young woman in good health. Input material: blood. V and J are TRBV12-3 or TRBV12-4 and TRBJ1-6, with TRBD1 as a possible D gene (5 bases). CDR3 coding DNA: TGTGCCAGCAGTGGGACGACAAATAATTCACCCCTCCACTTT. As protein: CASSGTTNNSPLHF.